Presented here are 29 T cell receptor beta chains from one specimen sequenced in a study of blood T cell repertoires in COVID-19. Method: immunoSEQ multiplex PCR; TCRdb's copy keeps in-frame clones and lacks some. In the table there are 200,000 to 300,000 clones, about 87% of which are singletons. The source material was PBMCs or T cells enriched from blood (not recorded which). The receptor set was obtained from a woman aged 40 to 49 with acute COVID-19.

The chain recombines TRBV18 with TRBJ1-1; no reliable D call. This CDR3 has 13 amino acids. V was shortened by 3 bases and J by 3 bases, with 8 bases between the two germline ends. CDR1 and CDR2 from the germline V gene are KGHSH and LQKENI. DNA for the CDR3: TGTGCCAGCTCACCCGGGAGTTACACTGAAGCTTTCTTT. This sequence encodes CASSPGSYTEAFF.

CDR3 loop: CASSLLAFYEQYF. In nucleotides, the CDR3 is TGTGCCAGCAGTTTACTAGCGTTCTACGAGCAGTACTTC. The rearrangement uses TRBV12-3 or TRBV12-4 and TRBJ2-7; perhaps TRBD2 as D (6 bases). The V end was cut by 2 bases, the J end by 3 bases, with 8 bases between. The length of the CDR3 is 13 residues.

The CDR3 DNA sequence: TGCGCCAGCAGCCCTCCCGGTGCGGAGGGGGGGTTGGGCACTGAAGCTTTCTTT. Amino acid sequence: CASSPPGAEGGLGTEAFF. The chain couples TRBV5-1 to TRBJ1-1; the D gene is possibly TRBD1 (6 bases). Germline assignment: CDR1 SGHRS and CDR2 YFSETQ. V was pared by 4 bases and J by 4 bases, with 26 bases between. The CDR3 loop spans 18 amino acids.

This clone was picked up a small number of times. V usage is TRBV9 and J usage is TRBJ2-7; 11 bases align to TRBD2. CDR3 length: 16 residues. CDR1 is SGDLS, CDR2 YYNGEE, per germline. The V and J ends lost 4 bases and 0 bases, in that order; junction bases with no gene match: 6. Here the CDR3 reads CASSPRLAGSSYEQYF. The CDR3 bases are TGTGCCAGCAGCCCCCGACTAGCGGGGAGCTCCTACGAGCAGTACTTC.

The chain is built from TRBV3-1 (or the pseudogene TRBV3-2) and TRBJ2-5; 9 bases fit TRBD2. In germline, CDR1 is LGHDT, CDR2 YNNKEL (reference sequence). The length of the CDR3 is 17 residues. With 0 bases clipped from V and 5 bases from J, the junction kept 10 bases outside the gene matches. In DNA, the CDR3 is TGTGCCAGCAGCCAAGATCTGTTTAGCGGGAGTCTGGAGACCCAGTACTTC. This translates into CASSQDLFSGSLETQYF.

The V gene is TRBV9, the J gene TRBJ2-1, with 9 bases aligning to TRBD2. The V gene end was trimmed by 0 bases and the J gene end by 15 bases; junction bases not matched to a gene: 13. Germline V gene lookup returns CDR1 SGDLS and CDR2 YYNGEE. The CDR3 runs 15 residues. CDR3: CASSVGPAGGPPGFF. Here the CDR3 DNA reads TGTGCCAGCAGCGTAGGACCAGCGGGAGGACCCCCCGGGTTCTTC.

This sequence joins TRBV28 and TRBJ2-7; 7 nucleotides agree with TRBD1. The V gene end was trimmed by 2 bases and the J gene end by 5 bases; junction bases not matched to a gene: 3. Germline values: CDR1 MDHEN, CDR2 SYDVKM. The CDR3 covers 13 residues. This chain's CDR3 is CASSLATGDEQYF. As DNA, the CDR3 is TGTGCCAGCAGTTTAGCTACAGGGGACGAGCAGTACTTC.

The rearrangement joins TRBV29-1 to TRBJ1-4; D is uncertain. CDR1 is SQVTM, CDR2 ANQGSEA, per germline. V was trimmed by 6 bases and J by 3 bases, leaving 14 bases between them. The CDR3 is 14 amino acids. This CDR3 reads CSVSRGFANEKLFF. The CDR3 DNA sequence: TGCAGCGTCTCCCGGGGATTTGCTAATGAAAAACTGTTTTTT.

The chain employs TRBV20-1 and TRBJ1-2, with D possibly being TRBD1 (6 bases). Between the trimmed V and J ends, which lost 8 bases and 1 base, there was a span of 8 bases. CDR1 is DFQATT and CDR2 is SNEGSKA in the germline V gene (reference sequence). CDR3 length: 11 amino acids. CDR3 bases: TGCAGTTCGGACAGTAACTATGGCTACACCTTC. It yields the protein CSSDSNYGYTF.

V is TRBV30 and J is TRBJ2-5; the D is unclear. CDR1 and CDR2 (germline): GTSNPN, SVGIG (reference sequence). V was clipped by 2 bases and J by 2 bases, with 9 bases between them. The CDR3 is 13 residues long. In nucleotides, the CDR3 is TGTGCCTGGAGTCGGGTAGCTCAAGAGACCCAGTACTTC. Amino acid sequence: CAWSRVAQETQYF. The entire variable domain, with the rest obtained from reference TRBV30 and TRBJ2-5, is as follows: SQTIHQWPATLVQPVGSPLSLECTVEGTSNPNLYWYRQAAGRGLQLLFYSVGIGQISSEVPQNLSASRPQDRQFILSSKKLLLSDSGFYLCAWSRVAQETQYFGPGTRLLVL.

This clone was seen a few times. The rearrangement uses TRBV28 and TRBJ2-5; 7 nucleotides line up with TRBD1. Germline CDR1 MDHEN, CDR2 SYDVKM. The V segment lost 6 bases and the J segment 6 bases; nucleotides outside the gene matches: 4. The CDR3 is 12 amino acids. CDR3 nucleotide sequence: TGTGCCAGCAGGATACAGGGGAAGACCCAGTACTTC. Its protein is CASRIQGKTQYF.

The CDR3 nucleotides are TGTGCCAGCAGTTGGGCGTATGGCTACACCTTC. Protein sequence: CASSWAYGYTF. V is TRBV28 and J is TRBJ1-2, with D uncertain. Germline loops: CDR1 MDHEN, CDR2 SYDVKM. There are 11 residues in the CDR3. The V gene lost 4 bases and the J gene lost 5 bases, with 5 bases spanning the gap.

This clone was counted between two and nine times. V usage is TRBV7-9 and J usage is TRBJ1-2, with D possibly TRBD1 on 6 matching bases. This CDR3 contains 18 residues. V dropped 3 bases and J dropped 4 bases, with 24 bases sitting between them. Germline assignment: CDR1 SEHNR and CDR2 FQNEAQ (reference sequence). This CDR3 reads CASSFMISGRGLTYGYTF. The CDR3 nucleotides read TGTGCCAGCAGCTTTATGATCTCTGGTAGGGGGTTAACCTATGGCTACACCTTC. The complete variable domain, with remaining parts taken from reference TRBV7-9 and TRBJ1-2, reads DTGVSQNPRHKITKRGQNVTFRCDPISEHNRLYWYRQTLGQGPEFLTYFQNEAQLEKSRLLSDRFSAERPKGSFSTLEIQRTEQGDSAMYLCASSFMISGRGLTYGYTFGSGTRLTVV.

This sequence joins TRBV11-2 and TRBJ1-1; the match to TRBD1 covers 9 bases. The germline V gene has CDR1 SGHAT and CDR2 FQNNGV. The CDR3 extends over 12 amino acids. Trimming cost V 5 bases and J 10 bases; bases outside gene matches: 5. CDR3 nucleotide sequence: TGTGCCAGCAGCCGGGACAGGGAACGAGCTTTCTTT. Translation gives CASSRDRERAFF.

The genes are TRBV5-1 and TRBJ2-5; the match to TRBD1 covers 8 bases. Germline V gene data show CDR1 as SGHRS and CDR2 as YFSETQ. Trimming removed 4 bases from V and 2 bases from J; junction bases left unmatched: 7. This CDR3 is 15 amino acids long. The CDR3, as DNA: TGCGCCAGCAGCACGTTGGGACAGGTTCAAGAGACCCAGTACTTC. As protein: CASSTLGQVQETQYF.

V and J are TRBV2 and TRBJ2-3; tentative D call: TRBD1 (7 bases). The ends were cut back, 3 bases at V and 1 base at J, with 8 bases in the middle. The CDR3 consists of 14 residues. CDR1 and CDR2 from the germline V gene are SNHLY and FYNNEI. CDR3 protein: CASSDRGGTDTQYF. The CDR3 nucleotides read TGTGCCAGCAGTGACAGGGGGGGCACAGATACGCAGTATTTT.

V gene TRBV6-5 combines with J gene TRBJ2-5, with 14 positions matching TRBD2. Germline V gene lookup returns CDR1 MNHEY and CDR2 SVGAGI. V shed 0 bases and J 4 bases; nucleotides not matched to a gene: 1. The CDR3 totals 16 residues. The CDR3 protein is CASSYSGLAGGETQYF. The CDR3 bases are TGTGCCAGCAGTTACTCCGGACTAGCGGGAGGAGAGACCCAGTACTTC.

The rearrangement links TRBV3-1 (or the pseudogene TRBV3-2) to TRBJ1-3; 7 bases fit TRBD1. After removal of 5 bases from V and 2 bases from J, the junction contained 6 bases not matched to a gene. CDR1 is LGHDT, CDR2 YNNKEL, per germline (reference sequence). The CDR3 sequence is 15 residues long. In DNA form, the CDR3 reads TGTGCCAGCAGCACAACGACAGGGCCTGGAAACACCATATATTTT. As protein: CASSTTTGPGNTIYF.

A single count supports this clone. V usage is TRBV7-9 and J usage is TRBJ1-3; TRBD1 matches 11 bases. J gave up 0 bases and V 3 bases, and 4 bases lay outside the gene matches. The length of the CDR3 is 17 residues. The germline gives CDR1 SEHNR, CDR2 FQNEAQ (reference sequence). CDR3 DNA sequence: TGTGCCAGCAGCTTTTGGACAGGGGGCCACTCTGGAAACACCATATATTTT. It encodes CASSFWTGGHSGNTIYF.

This clone is a singleton in its sample. The chain uses TRBV19 and TRBJ1-1, with TRBD1 as a possible D gene (5 bases). The CDR3 totals 16 residues. Trimming took 2 bases from V and 0 from J, leaving 13 bases between them. Germline lookup yields CDR1 LNHDA and CDR2 SQIVND (reference sequence). CDR3: CASSIRTGGLNTEAFF. As DNA, the CDR3 is TGTGCCAGTAGTATAAGAACGGGGGGACTGAACACTGAAGCTTTCTTT.

This clone was found once. The gene calls are TRBV6-4 and TRBJ1-2; D remains unclear. Germline loops: CDR1 MRHNA, CDR2 SNTAGT. Trimming pared 0 bases from V and 4 bases from J, leaving 12 bases between. The CDR3 is 15 amino acids. The CDR3 here is CASSDSMEEPYGYTF. CDR3 sequence (DNA): TGTGCCAGCAGTGACTCTATGGAGGAGCCCTATGGCTACACCTTC.

This chain connects TRBV19 to TRBJ1-1; no reliable D call. This CDR3 is 12 amino acids long. CDR1 LNHDA and CDR2 SQIVND come from the germline V gene (reference sequence). V was clipped by 7 bases and J by 2 bases, with 8 bases between them. The CDR3 here is CASNWRNTEAFF. CDR3 coding DNA: TGTGCCAGTAATTGGAGAAACACTGAAGCTTTCTTT. The full variable domain, with the rest looked up from reference TRBV19 and TRBJ1-1, is DGGITQSPKYLFRKEGQNVTLSCEQNLNHDAMYWYRQDPGQGLRLIYYSQIVNDFQKGDIAEGYSVSREKKESFPLTVTSAQKNPTAFYLCASNWRNTEAFFGQGTRLTVV.

The rearrangement links TRBV14 to TRBJ1-3; D ambiguous. The V gene lost 0 bases and the J gene lost 3 bases, with 6 bases spanning the gap. Per the germline V gene, CDR1 is SGHDN and CDR2 is FVKESK. CDR3 size: 14 residues. CDR3 nucleotides: TGTGCCAGCAGCCAAGATTTCGGTGGAAACACCATATATTTT. This gives the protein CASSQDFGGNTIYF. Supplemented by reference TRBV14 and TRBJ1-3, the full variable domain reads EAGVTQFPSHSVIEKGQTVTLRCDPISGHDNLYWYRRVMGKEIKFLLHFVKESKQDESGMPNNRFLAERTGGTYSTLKVQPAELEDSGVYFCASSQDFGGNTIYFGEGSWLTVV.

The chain joins TRBV7-2 to TRBJ2-5, with 7 bases matching TRBD2. The V and J ends lost 4 bases and 2 bases, in that order; junction bases with no gene match: 7. Germline V gene data show CDR1 as SGHTA and CDR2 as FQGNSA. This CDR3 is 15 amino acids long. Here the CDR3 reads CASSWPRTSQETQYF. CDR3 bases: TGTGCCAGCAGCTGGCCGCGGACTAGTCAAGAGACCCAGTACTTC.

J is TRBJ2-5 and V is TRBV5-1; TRBD1 might be the D (5 bases). The CDR3 has 13 residues. V gave up 5 bases and J gave up 0 bases, with 8 bases separating them. Germline CDR1 and CDR2: SGHRS and YFSETQ. CDR3 sequence (DNA): TGCGCCAGCAGGGTCAGGGACCAAGAGACCCAGTACTTC. Translated, it gives CASRVRDQETQYF.

The J gene is TRBJ1-1, the V gene TRBV10-3; possibly TRBD1 for D (6 bases). V was clipped by 11 bases and J by 4 bases, with 23 bases between them. CDR1 is ENHRY, CDR2 SYGVKD, per germline. The CDR3 covers 15 residues. CDR3 coding DNA: TGTGCCGTTCGGGCGGACAGTGATATTTTCACTGAAGCTTTCTTT. This gives the protein CAVRADSDIFTEAFF.

The chain recombines TRBV7-9 with TRBJ2-7; 15 bases are shared with TRBD2. V gave up 5 bases and J gave up 3 bases; unmatched junction bases: 14. The CDR3 covers 19 residues. Germline CDR1 reads SEHNR; CDR2 reads FQNEAQ (reference sequence). The CDR3 loop is CASSPMGLAGGTGRYEQYF. DNA of the CDR3: TGTGCCAGCAGCCCTATGGGACTAGCGGGAGGTACCGGGCGCTACGAGCAGTACTTC.

This clone occurred once. V and J are TRBV7-8 and TRBJ2-5; D unresolved. Germline V lookup: CDR1 SGHVS, CDR2 FQNEAQ. The ends were cut back, 1 base at V and 1 base at J, with 10 bases in the middle. The CDR3 covers 15 residues. The CDR3 reads CASSLEGQVQETQYF. For the CDR3, the DNA is TGTGCCAGCAGCTTAGAAGGCCAGGTCCAAGAGACCCAGTACTTC.

A few counts support this clone. The V call is TRBV3-1 (or the pseudogene TRBV3-2), the J call TRBJ2-1; TRBD1 agrees at 8 bases. The J segment lost 2 bases and the V segment lost 0 bases, leaving 6 bases of the junction unmatched. The length of the CDR3 is 17 residues. Per the germline V gene, CDR1 is LGHDT and CDR2 is YNNKEL (reference sequence). Written as DNA, the CDR3 is TGTGCCAGCAGCCAAGAAAACAGGGGGGTAACCTACAATGAGCAGTTCTTC. Protein sequence: CASSQENRGVTYNEQFF.